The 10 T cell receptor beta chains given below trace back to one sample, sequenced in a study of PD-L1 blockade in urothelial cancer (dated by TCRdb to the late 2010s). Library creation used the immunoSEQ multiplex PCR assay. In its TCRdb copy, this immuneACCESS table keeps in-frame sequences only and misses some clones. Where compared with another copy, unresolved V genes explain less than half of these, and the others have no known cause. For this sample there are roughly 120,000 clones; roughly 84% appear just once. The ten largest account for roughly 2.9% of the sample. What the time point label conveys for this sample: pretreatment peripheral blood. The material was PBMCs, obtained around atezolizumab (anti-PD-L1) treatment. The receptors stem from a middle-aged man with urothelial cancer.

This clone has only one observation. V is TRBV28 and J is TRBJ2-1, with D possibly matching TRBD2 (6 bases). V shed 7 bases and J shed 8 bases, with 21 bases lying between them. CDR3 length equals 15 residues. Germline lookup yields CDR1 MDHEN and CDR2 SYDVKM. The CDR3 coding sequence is TGTGCCAGCACTCCTCTCCTCCGGCCGGGAGATGAGCAGTTCTTC. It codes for CASTPLLRPGDEQFF.

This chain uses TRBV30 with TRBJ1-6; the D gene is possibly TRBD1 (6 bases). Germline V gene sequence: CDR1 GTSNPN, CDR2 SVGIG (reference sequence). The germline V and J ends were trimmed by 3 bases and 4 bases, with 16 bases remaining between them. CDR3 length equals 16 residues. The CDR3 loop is CAWRDGQREYNSPLHF. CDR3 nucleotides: TGTGCCTGGAGAGATGGACAGCGCGAGTATAATTCACCCCTCCACTTT.

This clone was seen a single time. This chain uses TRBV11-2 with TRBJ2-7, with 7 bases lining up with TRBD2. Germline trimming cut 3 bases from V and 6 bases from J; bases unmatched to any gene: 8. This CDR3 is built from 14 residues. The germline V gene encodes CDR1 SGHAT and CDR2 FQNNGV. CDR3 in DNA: TGTGCCAGCAGCTTCGGGACTACTAGCGCCGAGCAGTACTTC. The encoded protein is CASSFGTTSAEQYF.

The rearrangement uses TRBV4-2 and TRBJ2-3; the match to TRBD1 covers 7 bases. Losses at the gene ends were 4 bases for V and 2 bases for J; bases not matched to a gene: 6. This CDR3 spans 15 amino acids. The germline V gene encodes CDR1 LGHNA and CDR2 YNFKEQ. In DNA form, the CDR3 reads TGTGCCAGCAGCCCCCGACAGGGACCCACAGATACGCAGTATTTT. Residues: CASSPRQGPTDTQYF.

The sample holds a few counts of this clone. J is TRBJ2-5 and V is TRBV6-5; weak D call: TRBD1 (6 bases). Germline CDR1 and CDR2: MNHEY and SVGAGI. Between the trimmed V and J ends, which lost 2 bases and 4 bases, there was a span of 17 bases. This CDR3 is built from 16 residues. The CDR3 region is CASSYGGVGRGETQYF. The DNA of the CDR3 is TGTGCCAGCAGTTACGGCGGCGTTGGCAGGGGAGAGACCCAGTACTTC.

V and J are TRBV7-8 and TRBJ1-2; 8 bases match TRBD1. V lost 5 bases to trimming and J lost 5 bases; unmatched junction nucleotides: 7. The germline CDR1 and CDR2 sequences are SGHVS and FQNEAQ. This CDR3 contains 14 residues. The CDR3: CASSRRDRIYGYTF. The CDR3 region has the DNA TGTGCCAGCAGCCGCCGGGACAGGATATATGGCTACACCTTC.

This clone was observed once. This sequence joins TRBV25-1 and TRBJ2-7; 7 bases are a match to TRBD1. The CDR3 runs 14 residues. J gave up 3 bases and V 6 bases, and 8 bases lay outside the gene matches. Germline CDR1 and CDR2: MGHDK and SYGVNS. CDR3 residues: CASSPRTGVYEQYF. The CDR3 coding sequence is TGTGCCAGCAGCCCGAGGACAGGTGTCTACGAGCAGTACTTC.

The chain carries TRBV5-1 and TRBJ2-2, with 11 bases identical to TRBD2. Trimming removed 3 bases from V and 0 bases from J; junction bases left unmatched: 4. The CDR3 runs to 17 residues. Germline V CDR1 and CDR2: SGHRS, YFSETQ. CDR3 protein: CASSYTSGSSNTGELFF. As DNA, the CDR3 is TGCGCCAGCAGCTACACTAGCGGGAGTTCGAACACCGGGGAGCTGTTTTTT.

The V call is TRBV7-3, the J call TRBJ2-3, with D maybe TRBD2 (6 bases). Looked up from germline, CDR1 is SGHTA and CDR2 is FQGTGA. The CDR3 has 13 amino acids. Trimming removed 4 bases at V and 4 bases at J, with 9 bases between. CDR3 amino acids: CASSSTSADTQYF. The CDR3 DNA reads TGTGCCAGCAGCTCGACTAGTGCAGATACGCAGTATTTT.

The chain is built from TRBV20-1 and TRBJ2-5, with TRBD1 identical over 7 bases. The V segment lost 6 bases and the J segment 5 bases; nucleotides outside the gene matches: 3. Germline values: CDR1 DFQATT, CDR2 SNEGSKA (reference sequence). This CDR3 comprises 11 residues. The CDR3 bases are TGCAGTGCGAACAGGGGTGAGACCCAGTACTTC. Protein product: CSANRGETQYF.